The source of this T cell receptor beta chain is a study of blood T cell repertoires in COVID-19. CDR3 length equals 16 residues. Germline V lookup: CDR1 MDHEN, CDR2 SYDVKM. J was trimmed by 5 bases and V by 5 bases; bases with no gene match: 10. Assay: immunoSEQ multiplex PCR; the TCRdb copy retains only in-frame clones and omits some. Here the sample spans roughly 100,000 clones, approximately 83% being singletons. This clone was seen just once. This TCR derives from an elderly woman with active or convalescent COVID-19. The rearrangement joins TRBV28 to TRBJ2-5; 11 nucleotides agree with TRBD2. Sequencing was performed on peripheral blood. CDR3 in amino acids: CASSPPTSGVEETQYF. CDR3 bases: TGTGCCAGCAGTCCGCCGACTAGCGGGGTTGAGGAGACCCAGTACTTC.